The text below deals with one TCR beta chain. Its antigen has not been determined. Base qualities are missing; no much larger clone stands one base away. On a MiSeq, deep resolution sequencing aimed for a depth between 1 in 1 million and 1 in 200,000 T cells, with each clonotype covered approximately 9.2x on average. The immunoSEQ hsTCRB Kit was used to generate TCR beta libraries. As for the authors' bioinformatics: Data were analyzed with ImmunoSEQ Data Assistant and ImmunoSEQ Analyzer, with V, D and J genes assigned per IMGT definitions. Clonality, which ranges from 0 to 1, was calculated as one minus the normalized Shannon entropy of productive rearrangement frequencies. Only overrepresented clonotypes making up at least 0.05% of the repertoire of each patient were included in the public clonotype analysis. Thirteen repertoires from age-matched healthy donors, obtained from immuneACCESS, served as clonality controls. This is the immuneACCESS table as TCRdb keeps it, with only in-frame sequences that have V and J called. A part of the clones is gone; compared with another copy, unresolved V genes explain less than half, and the rest is unexplained. The V and J calls and clone size were taken over from that table, and D and trimming were inferred from the DNA. This sample lists some 93,000 clones; approximately 80% were detected once. The biggest ten clones account for 32% of the sample.

The data originate from a study of cytotoxic CD8 clonotypes in ibrutinib-treated CLL (dated by TCRdb to the early 2020s). With respect to the entire study: The cohort included roughly 15 treatment-naive and under 13 relapsed/refractory patients; 17 to 18 were IGHV unmutated. Responses were partial in around 24 patients and complete in 2; after median roughly 69 months follow-up, about 14 stayed in remission and around 12 progressed. The response samples were drawn at a median of around eleven months into treatment, with a range of roughly 6 to 40 months. An average of around 260,000 productive templates and around 100,000 productive rearrangements was obtained per sample. Longitudinal samples were available for about 30% of the roughly 86 trial participants. Cryopreserved peripheral blood mononuclear cells were collected at three points: before therapy, at response, and at either sustained remission or disease progression. Every sample from remission and from progressive disease was obtained while the patients were still on ibrutinib. Overall study outcomes, separate from this receptor: Public clonotypes were rare and either contracted or stayed stable during treatment, and the rise in clonality at ibrutinib response reflected the expansion of private clonotypes. Lymph node repertoires were not examined, and the timing of sampling was not matched between patients in sustained remission and those whose disease progressed. Baseline clonality was found to be higher than that of age-matched healthy donors and was strongly correlated with circulating CD8+ T-cell counts. An increase in clonality was observed at ibrutinib response, with clonality remaining stable during sustained remission and falling back toward baseline at progression.

Trimming removed 7 bases from V and 2 bases from J, leaving 12 bases between the germline ends. The cysteine opens and the phenylalanine closes a CDR3 of 13 amino acids. Only the CDR3 DNA is retained, 39 bases long and in frame from the first base. CDR1 SGHRS and CDR2 YFSETQ were looked up in the germline V gene. The time point label here, explained by the study, means: 12 months on ibrutinib. Roughly 2 micrograms of genomic DNA were extracted from cryopreserved PBMCs for TCR beta library preparation. Longitudinal blood samples from CLL patients receiving ibrutinib monotherapy were subjected to high-throughput TCR beta sequencing. The patients took part in an open-label, single-center phase 2 trial of ibrutinib monotherapy.

The sequence derives from a human donor with chronic lymphocytic leukemia. The starting material was PBMCs, obtained after 12 months of ibrutinib treatment. The V and J segments used are TRBV5-1 and TRBJ1-1; no confident D gene assignment can be made. Read as DNA, the sequence is TGCGCCAGCTTTGGTCACGGAAACACTGAAGCTTTCTTT. Protein translation: CASFGHGNTEAFF.